The 4 T cell receptor beta chains listed next were all sequenced from one sample in a study of T cell responses to AZD1222 COVID-19 vaccine. Profiling relied on immunoSEQ multiplex PCR, and the TCRdb table lists in-frame clones only, not all of them. The sample shows roughly 160,000 clones, about 92% of them seen only once. This material consisted of peripheral blood, taken on day 0 of MenACWY control vaccination. The receptors stem from an adult in good health.

J is TRBJ2-3 and V is TRBV9; 9 nucleotides match TRBD2. J was trimmed by 2 bases and V by 0 bases; bases with no gene match: 4. The CDR3 loop spans 16 amino acids. Germline CDR1 SGDLS, CDR2 YYNGEE. The CDR3 nucleotides read TGTGCCAGCAGCGTAGGGTCTAGCGGGATCACAGATACGCAGTATTTT. This codes for CASSVGSSGITDTQYF. Filled out from reference TRBV9 and TRBJ2-3, the complete variable domain reads DSGVTQTPKHLITATGQRVTLRCSPRSGDLSVYWYQQSLDQGLQFLIQYYNGEERAKGNILERFSAQQFPDLHSELNLSSLELGDSALYFCASSVGSSGITDTQYFGPGTRLTVL.

This clone was seen more than once but under ten times. V gene TRBV28 combines with J gene TRBJ2-1, with 8 bases that match TRBD2. Losses at the gene ends were 4 bases for V and 9 bases for J; bases not matched to a gene: 8. CDR3 size: 14 residues. From germline, CDR1 is MDHEN and CDR2 SYDVKM. This CDR3 is CASSCGLARGEQFF. The DNA for the CDR3 is TGTGCCAGCAGTTGCGGACTAGCTAGAGGTGAGCAGTTCTTC.

The rearrangement uses TRBV19 and TRBJ2-3, with D maybe TRBD1 (5 bases). Trimming cost V 3 bases and J 2 bases, with 9 bases left between them. The CDR3 loop spans 14 amino acids. Germline CDR1 is LNHDA and CDR2 is SQIVND (reference sequence). CDR3 coding DNA: TGTGCCAGTAGTATCCCCAGGGCCACAGATACGCAGTATTTT. Translating gives CASSIPRATDTQYF.

This chain connects TRBV21-1 to TRBJ2-1; the D call TRBD1 from the table was never checked on the DNA. TRBV21-1 is a documented pseudogene. This CDR3 is built from 11 residues. DNA for the CDR3: TGTGCCAGCACCCGCCGTGACAGTCAGTTCTTC. This gives the protein CASTRRDSQFF.